The 15 T cell receptor beta chains below all came from one sample that was sequenced in a study of blood T cells in healthy people across ages. A second PCR, run for roughly 7 to 12 cycles, used a sample-barcoded 5' primer plus a J-beta primer mix. TCRdb re-derived calls from the 5' RACE reads in MiXCR, one entry per CDR3 protein. The repertoire holds about 1.8 million distinct CDR3 sequences, with approximately 50% as singletons. The sequenced sample consisted of blood. The receptors stem from a middle-aged woman in good health.

The chain combines TRBV6-2 or TRBV6-3 with TRBJ2-5; tentatively, D is TRBD2 (6 bases). CDR1 is MNHEY, CDR2 SVGEGT, per germline. There are 17 residues in the CDR3. Between the trimmed V and J ends, which lost 5 bases and 0 bases, there was a span of 19 bases. The CDR3 protein is CASSLGGIGSDQETQYF. CDR3 coding DNA: TGTGCCAGCAGTCTCGGCGGGATTGGATCTGACCAAGAGACCCAGTACTTC.

In its sample, this clonotype was seen a few times. The V and J genes are TRBV6-5 and TRBJ2-5; 7 bases match TRBD1. CDR3 size: 18 residues. With 0 bases clipped from V and 5 bases from J, the junction kept 15 bases outside the gene matches. Germline CDR1 reads MNHEY; CDR2 reads SVGAGI. In DNA form, the CDR3 reads TGTGCCAGCAGTTACTCTTCCCCCCGGACAGGTTCTCGGGAGACCCAGTACTTC. This gives the protein CASSYSSPRTGSRETQYF.

CDR3: CASSSPSSGSREQYF. In nucleotides, the CDR3 is TGTGCCAGCAGTTCCCCTTCCAGCGGGAGTCGCGAGCAGTACTTC. The chain carries TRBV28 and TRBJ2-7; 8 bases map to TRBD2. Germline trimming cut 4 bases from V and 6 bases from J; bases unmatched to any gene: 11. The CDR3 totals 15 residues. The germline CDR1 and CDR2 sequences are MDHEN and SYDVKM.

The chain combines TRBV7-2 with TRBJ1-5; D is uncertain. CDR3 length: 15 amino acids. Trimming stripped 0 bases from V and 0 bases from J, with 6 bases between. CDR1 is SGHTA and CDR2 is FQGNSA in the germline V gene. The CDR3 sequence: CASSLAPLSNQPQHF. DNA of the CDR3: TGTGCCAGCAGCTTAGCTCCGCTTAGCAATCAGCCCCAGCATTTT.

The chain couples TRBV11-2 to TRBJ2-3; the match to TRBD1 covers 7 bases. There are 17 residues in the CDR3. J gave up 1 base and V 3 bases, and 10 bases lay outside the gene matches. The germline V gene encodes CDR1 SGHAT and CDR2 FQNNGV. CDR3 sequence (DNA): TGTGCCAGCAGCTTCCCCCAACAGGGGATACGCACAGATACGCAGTATTTT. This codes for CASSFPQQGIRTDTQYF. Variable domain in full (rest from reference TRBV11-2 and TRBJ2-3): EAGVAQSPRYKIIEKRQSVAFWCNPISGHATLYWYQQILGQGPKLLIQFQNNGVVDDSQLPKDRFSAERLKGVDSTLKIQPAKLEDSAVYLCASSFPQQGIRTDTQYFGPGTRLTVL.

This rearrangement joins TRBV7-9 to TRBJ2-1, with 8 bases matching TRBD1. J gave up 9 bases and V 5 bases, and 9 bases lay outside the gene matches. Germline V lookup: CDR1 SEHNR, CDR2 FQNEAQ (reference sequence). This CDR3 contains 14 residues. CDR3 nucleotides: TGTGCCAGCAGCAGAAGGACAGGGACGAGTGAGCAGTTCTTC. Translating it yields CASSRRTGTSEQFF. Using reference TRBV7-9 and TRBJ2-1 for the parts outside the CDR3, the full variable domain is DTGVSQNPRHKITKRGQNVTFRCDPISEHNRLYWYRQTLGQGPEFLTYFQNEAQLEKSRLLSDRFSAERPKGSFSTLEIQRTEQGDSAMYLCASSRRTGTSEQFFGPGTRLTVL.

The chain employs TRBV5-1 and TRBJ2-1; 10 nucleotides line up with TRBD2. The CDR3 has 17 amino acids. Per the germline V gene, CDR1 is SGHRS and CDR2 is YFSETQ. The junction had 7 bases not matched to a gene; V was cut back by 4 bases and J by 0 bases. CDR3 sequence (DNA): TGCGCCAGCAGCGTTGGCCAGCGGGGGGGCTCCTACAATGAGCAGTTCTTC. The encoded protein is CASSVGQRGGSYNEQFF. The variable domain in full, completed from reference TRBV5-1 and TRBJ2-1, reads KAGVTQTPRYLIKTRGQQVTLSCSPISGHRSVSWYQQTPGQGLQFLFEYFSETQRNKGNFPGRFSGRQFSNSRSEMNVSTLELGDSALYLCASSVGQRGGSYNEQFFGPGTRLTVL.

The chain has TRBV20-1 and TRBJ1-2, with D possibly TRBD1 on 6 matching bases. There are 14 residues in the CDR3. V lost 3 bases to trimming and J lost 4 bases, with 15 bases between them. Germline CDR1 reads DFQATT; CDR2 reads SNEGSKA (reference sequence). CDR3 residues: CSASRQGYPYGYTF. The DNA of the CDR3 is TGCAGTGCTAGTAGGCAGGGGTACCCCTATGGCTACACCTTC.

The V and J genes are TRBV5-5 and TRBJ2-5; D gene ambiguous. The ends were cut back, 0 bases at V and 3 bases at J, with 9 bases in the middle. The CDR3 contains 14 residues. Germline-derived CDR1 and CDR2 are SGHKS and YYEKEE (reference sequence). In DNA, the CDR3 is TGTGCCAGCAGCTTGGAAGGCAGAAAAGAGACCCAGTACTTC. This sequence encodes CASSLEGRKETQYF.

This clonotype was recorded once. The chain uses TRBV24-1 and TRBJ2-7, with 8 bases identical to TRBD2. Germline CDR1 and CDR2: KGHDR and SFDVKD. The CDR3 totals 13 residues. The ends lost 4 bases at V and 7 bases at J; junction bases unmatched: 5. CDR3 loop: CATSEVAGNEQYF. In nucleotides, the CDR3 is TGTGCCACCAGTGAGGTAGCGGGGAATGAGCAGTACTTC.

V gene TRBV25-1 combines with J gene TRBJ2-5; 12 bases are a match to TRBD2. V dropped 3 bases and J dropped 0; count of bases not matched to a gene: 8. Germline V gene sequence: CDR1 MGHDK, CDR2 SYGVNS. CDR3 length: 18 amino acids. The CDR3 loop reads CASSDLRLAGVNQETQYF. The CDR3 coding sequence is TGTGCCAGCAGTGACCTTCGACTAGCGGGGGTGAACCAAGAGACCCAGTACTTC.

This chain links TRBV29-1 with TRBJ2-3, with D perhaps matching TRBD1 (6 bases). Per the germline V gene, CDR1 is SQVTM and CDR2 is ANQGSEA. V was clipped by 4 bases and J by 3 bases, with 14 bases between them. This CDR3 has 14 amino acids. The chain's CDR3 is CSVVIRDKTDTQYF. The CDR3 DNA follows: TGCAGCGTTGTTATCCGGGACAAGACAGATACGCAGTATTTT.

This clonotype occurred a few times. The chain employs TRBV20-1 and TRBJ2-5; 7 bases line up with TRBD2. CDR1 is DFQATT, CDR2 SNEGSKA, per germline (reference sequence). This CDR3 is built from 13 residues. The V and J ends lost 8 bases and 4 bases, in that order; junction bases with no gene match: 10. Here the CDR3 reads CSWGEGRGETQYF. For the CDR3, the DNA is TGCAGTTGGGGGGAGGGCCGGGGAGAGACCCAGTACTTC.

There are a few counts of this clonotype. The gene calls are TRBV6-1 and TRBJ2-7; D not certain. The V gene lost 8 bases and the J gene lost 4 bases, with 12 bases spanning the gap. This CDR3 contains 12 residues. Germline CDR1 and CDR2: MNHNS and SASEGT. In DNA, the CDR3 is TGTGCCAGCCTTTTGTCAGCATACGAGCAGTACTTC. This gives the protein CASLLSAYEQYF.

The rearrangement links TRBV7-6 to TRBJ2-5; the match to TRBD2 covers 10 bases. Trimming took 2 bases from V and 5 from J; bases not matched to a gene: 14. The CDR3 has 18 amino acids. CDR1 is SGHVS and CDR2 is FNYEAQ in the germline V gene. The chain's CDR3 is CASSLTISGGASGETQYF. The CDR3 nucleotides are TGTGCCAGCAGCTTAACGATCAGCGGGGGGGCGTCTGGGGAGACCCAGTACTTC. The variable domain in full, with the rest retrieved from reference TRBV7-6 and TRBJ2-5, is GAGVSQSPRYKVTKRGQDVALRCDPISGHVSLYWYRQALGQGPEFLTYFNYEAQQDKSGLPNDRFSAERPEGSISTLTIQRTEQRDSAMYRCASSLTISGGASGETQYFGPGTRLLVL.